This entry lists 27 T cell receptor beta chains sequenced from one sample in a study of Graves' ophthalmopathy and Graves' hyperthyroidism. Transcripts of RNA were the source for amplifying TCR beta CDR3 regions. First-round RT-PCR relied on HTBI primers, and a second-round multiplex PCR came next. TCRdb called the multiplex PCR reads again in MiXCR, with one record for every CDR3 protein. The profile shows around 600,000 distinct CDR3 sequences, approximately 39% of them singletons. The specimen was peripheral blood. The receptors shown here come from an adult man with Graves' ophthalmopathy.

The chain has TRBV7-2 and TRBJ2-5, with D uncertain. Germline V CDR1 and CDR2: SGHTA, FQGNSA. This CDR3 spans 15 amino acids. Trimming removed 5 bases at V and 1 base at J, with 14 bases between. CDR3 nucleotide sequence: TGTGCCAGCAGCCAACTAACGAGAAGCCAAGAGACCCAGTACTTC. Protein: CASSQLTRSQETQYF.

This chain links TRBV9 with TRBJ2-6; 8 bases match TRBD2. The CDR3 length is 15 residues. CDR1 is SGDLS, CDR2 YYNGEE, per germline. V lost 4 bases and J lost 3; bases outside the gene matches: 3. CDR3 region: CASSLGLGGANVLTF. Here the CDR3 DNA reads TGTGCCAGCAGCCTGGGACTAGGTGGGGCCAACGTCCTGACTTTC.

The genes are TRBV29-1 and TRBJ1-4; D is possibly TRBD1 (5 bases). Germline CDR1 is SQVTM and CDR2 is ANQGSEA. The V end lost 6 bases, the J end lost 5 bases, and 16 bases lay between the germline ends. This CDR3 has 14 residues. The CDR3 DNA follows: TGCAGCGTAGCTACCGGGCGGGGGAATGAAAAACTGTTTTTT. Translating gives CSVATGRGNEKLFF.

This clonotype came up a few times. CDR3 region: CASSFSITNTEAFF. The CDR3 nucleotides are TGTGCCAGCAGCTTCTCGATAACAAACACTGAAGCTTTCTTT. The gene calls are TRBV5-8 and TRBJ1-1; unclear D gene. The germline V gene encodes CDR1 SGHTS and CDR2 YDEGEE. Trimming shortened V by 2 bases and J by 2 bases, and 10 bases separated the two germline ends. This CDR3 has 14 residues.

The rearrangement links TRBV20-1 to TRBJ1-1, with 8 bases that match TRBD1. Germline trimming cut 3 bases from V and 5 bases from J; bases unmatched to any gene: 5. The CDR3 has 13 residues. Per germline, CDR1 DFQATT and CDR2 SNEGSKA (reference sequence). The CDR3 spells CSARRQGATEAFF. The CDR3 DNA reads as TGCAGTGCTAGGAGGCAGGGGGCGACTGAAGCTTTCTTT.

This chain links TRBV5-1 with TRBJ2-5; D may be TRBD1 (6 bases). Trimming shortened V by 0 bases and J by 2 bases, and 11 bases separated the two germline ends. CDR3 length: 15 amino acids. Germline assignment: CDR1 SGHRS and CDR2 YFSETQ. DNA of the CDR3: TGCGCCAGCAGCTTGGCCAGGGGCCCACAAGAGACCCAGTACTTC. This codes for CASSLARGPQETQYF.

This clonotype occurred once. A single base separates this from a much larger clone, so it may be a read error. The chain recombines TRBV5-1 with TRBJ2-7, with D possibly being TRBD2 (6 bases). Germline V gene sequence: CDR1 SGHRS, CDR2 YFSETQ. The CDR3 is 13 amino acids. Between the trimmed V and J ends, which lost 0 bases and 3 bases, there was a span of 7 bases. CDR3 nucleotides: TGCGCCAGCAGCTTGGGGACTAACTACGAGCAGTACTTC. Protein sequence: CASSLGTNYEQYF.

The CDR3 here is CSLGQGNYGYTF. The CDR3 nucleotides read TGCAGCTTGGGACAGGGCAACTATGGCTACACCTTC. V usage is TRBV29-1 and J usage is TRBJ1-2, with 9 bases that match TRBD1. CDR3 size: 12 residues. With V trimmed by 8 bases and J by 2 bases, 3 bases remained unmatched. Germline lookup yields CDR1 SQVTM and CDR2 ANQGSEA.

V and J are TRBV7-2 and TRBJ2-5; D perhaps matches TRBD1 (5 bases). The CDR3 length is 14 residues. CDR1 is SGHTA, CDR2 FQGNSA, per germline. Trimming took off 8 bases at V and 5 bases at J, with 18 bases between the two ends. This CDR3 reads CASSPGQPPETQYF. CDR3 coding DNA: TGTGCCAGCTCACCAGGGCAGCCCCCGGAGACCCAGTACTTC.

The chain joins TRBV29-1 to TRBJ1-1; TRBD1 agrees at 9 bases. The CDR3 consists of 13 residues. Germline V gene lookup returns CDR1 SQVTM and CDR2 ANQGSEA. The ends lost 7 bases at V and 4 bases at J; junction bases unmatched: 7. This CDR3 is CSAGTGWGTEAFF. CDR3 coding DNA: TGCAGCGCTGGGACAGGGTGGGGCACTGAAGCTTTCTTT.

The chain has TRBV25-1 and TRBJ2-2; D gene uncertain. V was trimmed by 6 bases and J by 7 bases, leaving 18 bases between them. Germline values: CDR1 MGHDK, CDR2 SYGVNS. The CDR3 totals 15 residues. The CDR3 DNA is TGTGCCAGCAGCGGGCCCCGTACCGAGCTCGGGGAGCTGTTTTTT. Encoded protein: CASSGPRTELGELFF. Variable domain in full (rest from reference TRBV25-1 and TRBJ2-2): EADIYQTPRYLVIGTGKKITLECSQTMGHDKMYWYQQDPGMELHLIHYSYGVNSTEKGDLSSESTVSRIRTEHFPLTLESARPSHTSQYLCASSGPRTELGELFFGEGSRLTVL.

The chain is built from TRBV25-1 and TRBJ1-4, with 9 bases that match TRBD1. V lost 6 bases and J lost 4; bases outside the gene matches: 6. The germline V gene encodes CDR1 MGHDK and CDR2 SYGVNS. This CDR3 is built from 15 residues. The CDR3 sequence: CASSPGTGLNEKLFF. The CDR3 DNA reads TGTGCCAGCAGCCCGGGGACAGGGCTTAATGAAAAACTGTTTTTT.

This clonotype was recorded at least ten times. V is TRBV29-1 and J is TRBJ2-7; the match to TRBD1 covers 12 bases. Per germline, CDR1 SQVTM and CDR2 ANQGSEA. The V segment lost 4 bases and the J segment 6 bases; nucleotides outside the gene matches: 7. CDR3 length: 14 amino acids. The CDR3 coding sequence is TGCAGCGTTGTGTGGGACAGGGGGCGCGGCGAGCAGTACTTC. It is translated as CSVVWDRGRGEQYF.

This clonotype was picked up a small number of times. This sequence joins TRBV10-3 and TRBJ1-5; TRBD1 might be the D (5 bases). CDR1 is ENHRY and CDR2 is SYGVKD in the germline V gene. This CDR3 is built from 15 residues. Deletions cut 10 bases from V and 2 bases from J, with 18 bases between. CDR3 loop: CATTPGGDGNQPQHF. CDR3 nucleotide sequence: TGTGCCACCACGCCCGGAGGGGACGGCAATCAGCCCCAGCATTTT.

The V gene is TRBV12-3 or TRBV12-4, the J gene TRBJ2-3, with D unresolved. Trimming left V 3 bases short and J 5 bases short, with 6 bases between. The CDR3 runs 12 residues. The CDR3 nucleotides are TGTGCCAGCAGTTTCCGAGGAGATACGCAGTATTTT. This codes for CASSFRGDTQYF.

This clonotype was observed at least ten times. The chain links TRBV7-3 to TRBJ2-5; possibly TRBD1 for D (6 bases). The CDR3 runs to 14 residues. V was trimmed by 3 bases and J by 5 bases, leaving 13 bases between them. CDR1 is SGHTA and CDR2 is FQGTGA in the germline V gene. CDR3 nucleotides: TGTGCCAGCAGCTTCGCAGGGGATTGGGAGACCCAGTACTTC. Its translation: CASSFAGDWETQYF. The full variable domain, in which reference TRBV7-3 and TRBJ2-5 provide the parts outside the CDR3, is GAGVSQTPSNKVTEKGKYVELRCDPISGHTALYWYRQSLGQGPEFLIYFQGTGAADDSGLPNDRFFAVRPEGSVSTLKIQRTERGDSAVYLCASSFAGDWETQYFGPGTRLLVL.

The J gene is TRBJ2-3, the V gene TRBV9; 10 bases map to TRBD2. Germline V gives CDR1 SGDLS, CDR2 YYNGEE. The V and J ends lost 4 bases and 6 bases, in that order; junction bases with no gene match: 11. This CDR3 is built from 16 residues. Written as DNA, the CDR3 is TGTGCCAGCAGCACCACTAGCGGGGAAACTTTGGATACGCAGTATTTT. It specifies CASSTTSGETLDTQYF.

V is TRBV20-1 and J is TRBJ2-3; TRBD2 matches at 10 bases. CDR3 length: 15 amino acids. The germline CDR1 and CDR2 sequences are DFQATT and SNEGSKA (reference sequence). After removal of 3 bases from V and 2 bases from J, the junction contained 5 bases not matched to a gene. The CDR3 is CSARRTSGDTDTQYF. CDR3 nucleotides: TGCAGTGCTAGGAGGACTAGCGGAGACACAGATACGCAGTATTTT.

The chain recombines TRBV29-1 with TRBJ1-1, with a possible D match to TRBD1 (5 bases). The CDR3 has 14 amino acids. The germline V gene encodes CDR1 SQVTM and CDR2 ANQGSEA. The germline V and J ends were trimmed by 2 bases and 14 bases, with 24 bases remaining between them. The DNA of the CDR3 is TGCAGCGTTGAACCGGGGAGGGACGGTCCCATGGGCTTCTTT. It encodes CSVEPGRDGPMGFF.

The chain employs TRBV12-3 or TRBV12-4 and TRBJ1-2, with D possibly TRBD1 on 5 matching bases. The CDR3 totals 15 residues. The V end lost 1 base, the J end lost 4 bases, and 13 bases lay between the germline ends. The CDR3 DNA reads TGTGCCAGCAGTTTAGGGGGCGGGGGGAGCTATGGCTACACCTTC. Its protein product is CASSLGGGGSYGYTF.

CDR3 loop: CASSGYGGPETQYF. The CDR3 DNA sequence: TGCGCCAGCAGTGGCTACGGGGGGCCTGAGACCCAGTACTTC. V usage is TRBV10-2 and J usage is TRBJ2-5, with a possible D match to TRBD2 (7 bases). In germline, CDR1 is WSHSY, CDR2 SAAADI. The CDR3 is 14 residues long. Trimming took off 4 bases at V and 5 bases at J, with 14 bases between the two ends.

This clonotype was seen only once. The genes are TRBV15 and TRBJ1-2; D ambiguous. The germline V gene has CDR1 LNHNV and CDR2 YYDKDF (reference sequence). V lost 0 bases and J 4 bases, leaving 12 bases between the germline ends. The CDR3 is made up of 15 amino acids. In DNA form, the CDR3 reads TGTGCCACCAGCAGAGAACGGGGTGATTCCTATGGCTACACCTTC. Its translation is CATSRERGDSYGYTF.

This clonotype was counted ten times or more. Here the CDR3 DNA reads TGTGCCAGCAGCTCTAACAGGGGGAGTGAAGCTTTCTTT. Its translation: CASSSNRGSEAFF. V and J are TRBV7-3 and TRBJ1-1, with 8 bases fitting TRBD1. This CDR3 region has 13 residues. The trim removed 4 bases at V and 7 bases at J, leaving 5 bases unmatched. Germline loops: CDR1 SGHTA, CDR2 FQGTGA.

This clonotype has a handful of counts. Written as DNA, the CDR3 is TGCGCCAGCAGCTTGGCAGCCGATGGAGAGACCCAGTACTTC. It encodes CASSLAADGETQYF. The chain recombines TRBV5-1 with TRBJ2-5, with D unclear. CDR3 size: 14 residues. Trimming left V 0 bases short and J 4 bases short, with 10 bases between. Germline V gives CDR1 SGHRS, CDR2 YFSETQ.

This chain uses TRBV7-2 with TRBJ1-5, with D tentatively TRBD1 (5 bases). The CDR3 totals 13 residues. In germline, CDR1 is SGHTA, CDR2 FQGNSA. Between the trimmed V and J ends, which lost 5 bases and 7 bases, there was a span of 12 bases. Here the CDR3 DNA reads TGTACCAGCAGCGTAGAGCAGGGACAGCCCCAGCATTTT. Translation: CTSSVEQGQPQHF.

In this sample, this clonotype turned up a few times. The CDR3 coding sequence is TGTGCCAGCAGCTTGGGACAGGGTGGGGATGACAATCAGCCCCAGCATTTT. Translated, it gives CASSLGQGGDDNQPQHF. The chain joins TRBV5-5 to TRBJ1-5, with 7 bases identical to TRBD1. CDR1 is SGHKS, CDR2 YYEKEE, per germline (reference sequence). The CDR3 has 17 residues. V lost 0 bases to trimming and J lost 3 bases; unmatched junction nucleotides: 9. The variable domain in full, completed from reference TRBV5-5 and TRBJ1-5, reads DAGVTQSPTHLIKTRGQQVTLRCSPISGHKSVSWYQQVLGQGPQFIFQYYEKEERGRGNFPDRFSARQFPNYSSELNVNALLLGDSALYLCASSLGQGGDDNQPQHFGDGTRLSIL.

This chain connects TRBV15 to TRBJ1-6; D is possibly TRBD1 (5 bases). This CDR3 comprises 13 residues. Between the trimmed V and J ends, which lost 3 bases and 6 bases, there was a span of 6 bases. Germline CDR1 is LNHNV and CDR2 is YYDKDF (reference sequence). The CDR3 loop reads CATSSRVNSPLHF. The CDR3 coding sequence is TGTGCCACCAGCAGCAGGGTTAATTCACCCCTCCACTTT.